A selection of T cell receptor beta chains follows, all from one sample in a study of radiotherapy plus CTLA-4 blockade in lung cancer. Libraries were prepared by immunoSEQ multiplex PCR; TCRdb keeps only in-frame clonotypes and omits some of them. The data hold about 78,000 clones, with around 87% observed a single time. The material sequenced was peripheral blood, taken from a patient treated with radiotherapy plus ipilimumab. The receptors originated from a human donor with non-small cell lung cancer who had a partial response to radiotherapy plus ipilimumab. CDR3s include the opening cysteine and the closing phenylalanine or tryptophan. A D gene is named only where the DNA matches it firmly. The listing skips clone size in some rows; elsewhere it reads once, few, many or a size class.

cdr3_nt	cdr3_aa	d_call	clone_size	j_call	v_call
TGTGCCAGCAGCCTTACAGGGCTTTATAGCAATCAGCCCCAGCATTTT	CASSLTGLYSNQPQHF	.	.	TRBJ1-5	TRBV27
TGCGCCAGCAGCGGCGGACAAGGTACTATGGAGACCCAGTACTTC	CASSGGQGTMETQYF	.	.	TRBJ2-5	TRBV5-1
TGTGCCAGCAGTGGCACGCTAAAACAGGGTAGCAATCAGCCCCAGCATTTT	CASSGTLKQGSNQPQHF	.	.	TRBJ1-5	TRBV6-1
TGTGCCAGCAGCTCGGCTAGCGGGAGGGTGGATGAGCAGTTCTTC	CASSSASGRVDEQFF	TRBD2	.	TRBJ2-1	TRBV5-4
TGTGCCAGCACTCCACCGGACAGATCAAATTCACCCCTCCACTTT	CASTPPDRSNSPLHF	.	.	TRBJ1-6	TRBV28
TGTGCCAGCAGTGACAAGGGGGCGATCACTGAAGCTTTCTTT	CASSDKGAITEAFF	TRBD1	.	TRBJ1-1	TRBV6-5
TGTGCCTGGAGGGTAGGTTCGATCCCTCCTCCCCGGACAGGGGGCGTTTCTGTGGAGACCCAGTACTTC	CAWRVGSIPPPRTGGVSVETQYF	TRBD1	.	TRBJ2-5	TRBV30
TGTGCCTGTCATCGAAGGGGGGGATTGTTAGGCTACACCTTC	CACHRRGGLLGYTF	.	few	TRBJ1-2	TRBV30
TGTGCCAGCAGTTACGCCGGCGGGGCCTACGAGCAGTACTTC	CASSYAGGAYEQYF	.	.	TRBJ2-7	TRBV6-5
TGTGCCAGCAGTACCAGACAGGGGGCGCCTGACTATGGCTACACCTTC	CASSTRQGAPDYGYTF	TRBD1	.	TRBJ1-2	TRBV6-6